Each of the 17 T cell receptor beta chains below was sequenced from the same sample in a study of shared clonotypes between healthy human individuals. Profiled with immunoSEQ multiplex PCR; TCRdb holds only in-frame clones, not every one. Of some 2,500,000 clones in the sample, roughly 93% are singletons; the top ten hold approximately 0.36%. Sequencing was performed on naive CD4+ T cells from PBMCs. Specified subset: CD45RA+ positively selected. These receptors were obtained from a man in his late teens or twenties in good health. Some clones in this sample may be carry-over from other donors' samples.

V usage is TRBV23-1 and J usage is TRBJ1-1; D gene unclear. TRBV23-1 is an ORF for which the function is uncertain. V lost 6 bases and J lost 2, with 19 bases in between. There are 16 residues in the CDR3. For the CDR3, the DNA is TGCGCCAGCAGCCCCCGTCGCTCTTCGAGAAACACTGAAGCTTTCTTT. Residues: CASSPRRSSRNTEAFF.

A word on this clone: Other DNA sequences of this sample code for an identical CDR3. The chain recombines TRBV5-1 with TRBJ2-5; D not resolved. Germline loops: CDR1 SGHRS, CDR2 YFSETQ. This CDR3 has 11 amino acids. V was clipped by 6 bases and J by 4 bases, with 7 bases between them. In nucleotides, the CDR3 is TGCGCCAGCACGGACGGAGAGACCCAGTACTTC. Encoded protein: CASTDGETQYF.

V and J are TRBV30 and TRBJ2-7; D is ambiguous. The germline V gene has CDR1 GTSNPN and CDR2 SVGIG (reference sequence). The CDR3 extends over 13 amino acids. Trimming left V 1 base short and J 3 bases short, with 10 bases between. CDR3 DNA sequence: TGTGCCTGGAGTGGGCCCCAATTCTACGAGCAGTACTTC. Encoded protein: CAWSGPQFYEQYF. Using reference TRBV30 and TRBJ2-7 for the parts outside the CDR3, the full variable domain is SQTIHQWPATLVQPVGSPLSLECTVEGTSNPNLYWYRQAAGRGLQLLFYSVGIGQISSEVPQNLSASRPQDRQFILSSKKLLLSDSGFYLCAWSGPQFYEQYFGPGTRLTVT.

The chain combines TRBV27 with TRBJ2-4; D is undetermined. V was cut by 5 bases and J by 14 bases, with 19 bases left in between. This CDR3 spans 13 amino acids. Germline assignment: CDR1 MNHEY and CDR2 SMNVEV (reference sequence). In DNA form, the CDR3 reads TGTGCCAGCAGTCCCCGTATGGGCCGGTCGGAGTACTTC. Translated, it gives CASSPRMGRSEYF.

The rearrangement links TRBV25-1 to TRBJ1-1; 9 positions agree with TRBD1. Per germline, CDR1 MGHDK and CDR2 SYGVNS. With 0 bases clipped from V and 1 base from J, the junction kept 9 bases outside the gene matches. The length of the CDR3 is 18 residues. The CDR3 sequence is CASSEYSGTGNPNTEAFF. In nucleotides, the CDR3 is TGTGCCAGCAGTGAATATTCCGGGACAGGGAACCCGAACACTGAAGCTTTCTTT. The full variable domain, in which reference TRBV25-1 and TRBJ1-1 provide the parts outside the CDR3, is EADIYQTPRYLVIGTGKKITLECSQTMGHDKMYWYQQDPGMELHLIHYSYGVNSTEKGDLSSESTVSRIRTEHFPLTLESARPSHTSQYLCASSEYSGTGNPNTEAFFGQGTRLTVV.

J is TRBJ1-5 and V is TRBV2; D is ambiguous. V was clipped by 2 bases and J by 15 bases, with 14 bases between them. Germline lookup yields CDR1 SNHLY and CDR2 FYNNEI. This CDR3 region has 12 residues. The chain's CDR3 is CASSENGQTPHF. The CDR3 region has the DNA TGTGCCAGCAGTGAAAATGGGCAAACTCCGCATTTT.

About this clone: The sample holds other DNA sequences that translate to the same CDR3. The chain combines TRBV7-9 with TRBJ2-7; perhaps TRBD1 as D (5 bases). The CDR3 spans 12 residues. V lost 6 bases, J lost 3 bases, and 9 bases lay in between. CDR1 and CDR2 from the germline V gene are SEHNR and FQNEAQ (reference sequence). CDR3 DNA sequence: TGTGCCAGCAGTCCCAGGGACTACGAGCAGTACTTC. Residues: CASSPRDYEQYF.

V usage is TRBV2 and J usage is TRBJ1-1; unclear D gene. Deletions cut 4 bases from V and 8 bases from J, with 14 bases between. The CDR3 totals 13 residues. CDR1 is SNHLY, CDR2 FYNNEI, per germline. The DNA for the CDR3 is TGTGCCAGCAGTGGTCTGGCAGCCGGGGAAGCTTTCTTT. Its translation: CASSGLAAGEAFF.

The V call is TRBV9, the J call TRBJ1-4; 7 bases map to TRBD1. There are 16 residues in the CDR3. J gave up 8 bases and V 3 bases, and 13 bases lay outside the gene matches. Germline values: CDR1 SGDLS, CDR2 YYNGEE. CDR3 loop: CASSAGTAYRGEKLFF. Written as DNA, the CDR3 is TGTGCCAGCAGCGCCGGGACAGCGTACCGAGGGGAAAAACTGTTTTTT.

The chain couples TRBV29-1 to TRBJ1-1, with D tentatively TRBD1 (5 bases). Germline-derived CDR1 and CDR2 are SQVTM and ANQGSEA. Trimming removed 1 base at V and 8 bases at J, with 14 bases between. This CDR3 has 13 residues. The chain's CDR3 is CSVEGGRMREAFF. The CDR3 DNA reads as TGCAGCGTTGAAGGGGGCCGGATGCGGGAAGCTTTCTTT.

J is TRBJ2-7 and V is TRBV27; TRBD1 aligns across 8 bases. With 10 bases clipped from V and 2 bases from J, the junction kept 10 bases outside the gene matches. This CDR3 is 14 amino acids long. Germline assignment: CDR1 MNHEY and CDR2 SMNVEV (reference sequence). CDR3 DNA sequence: TGTGCCACACTCCCGGACAGGGCGGCCTACGAGCAGTACTTC. Translated: CATLPDRAAYEQYF.

The rearrangement uses TRBV28 and TRBJ1-2, with a possible D match to TRBD1 (5 bases). Between the trimmed V and J ends, which lost 3 bases and 3 bases, there was a span of 11 bases. This CDR3 comprises 14 residues. Germline V gene sequence: CDR1 MDHEN, CDR2 SYDVKM. CDR3 coding DNA: TGTGCCAGCAGTTTGTCGTTAGGGGACTATGGCTACACCTTC. Its translation: CASSLSLGDYGYTF.

In nucleotides, the CDR3 is TGTGCCAGTAGTATTGTTCTCGGGACAGCTGGAAACACCATATATTTT. Translation: CASSIVLGTAGNTIYF. The chain joins TRBV19 to TRBJ1-3; 7 nucleotides agree with TRBD1. This CDR3 contains 16 residues. With V trimmed by 3 bases and J by 2 bases, 7 bases remained unmatched. Per the germline V gene, CDR1 is LNHDA and CDR2 is SQIVND (reference sequence). Drawing the rest from reference TRBV19 and TRBJ1-3, the complete variable domain is DGGITQSPKYLFRKEGQNVTLSCEQNLNHDAMYWYRQDPGQGLRLIYYSQIVNDFQKGDIAEGYSVSREKKESFPLTVTSAQKNPTAFYLCASSIVLGTAGNTIYFGEGSWLTVV.

J is TRBJ2-3 and V is TRBV14, with TRBD2 matching over 12 bases. Germline CDR1 and CDR2: SGHDN and FVKESK. V was clipped by 4 bases and J by 3 bases; unmatched bases: 23. This CDR3 region has 22 residues. The CDR3 reads CASSLRTGTTSGRRLLTDTQYF. Written as DNA, the CDR3 is TGTGCCAGCAGCCTAAGGACAGGGACTACTAGCGGGAGGAGATTGTTGACAGATACGCAGTATTTT.

This sequence joins TRBV6-5 and TRBJ2-3; D call uncertain. V was trimmed by 6 bases and J by 1 base, leaving 14 bases between them. Germline assignment: CDR1 MNHEY and CDR2 SVGAGI. The CDR3 sequence is 15 residues long. The CDR3 DNA reads TGTGCCAGCAGGGACCCAAGTGCGGGCACAGATACGCAGTATTTT. It yields the protein CASRDPSAGTDTQYF.

The sample holds one count of this clone. This sequence joins TRBV14 and TRBJ2-7; possibly TRBD2 for D (5 bases). Germline V CDR1 and CDR2: SGHDN, FVKESK. The CDR3 consists of 16 residues. V shed 1 base and J shed 2 bases, with 15 bases lying between them. The CDR3 is CASSQGGGGGPYEQYF. The CDR3 DNA reads as TGTGCCAGCAGCCAAGGAGGTGGAGGAGGCCCCTACGAGCAGTACTTC.

The J gene is TRBJ2-2, the V gene TRBV7-3, with D perhaps TRBD1 (5 bases). Trimming removed 0 bases at V and 3 bases at J, with 11 bases between. CDR3 length equals 16 residues. The germline gives CDR1 SGHTA, CDR2 FQGTGA. The CDR3 coding sequence is TGTGCCAGCAGCTTAACACCAGGGTACGACACCGGGGAGCTGTTTTTT. Translated: CASSLTPGYDTGELFF.